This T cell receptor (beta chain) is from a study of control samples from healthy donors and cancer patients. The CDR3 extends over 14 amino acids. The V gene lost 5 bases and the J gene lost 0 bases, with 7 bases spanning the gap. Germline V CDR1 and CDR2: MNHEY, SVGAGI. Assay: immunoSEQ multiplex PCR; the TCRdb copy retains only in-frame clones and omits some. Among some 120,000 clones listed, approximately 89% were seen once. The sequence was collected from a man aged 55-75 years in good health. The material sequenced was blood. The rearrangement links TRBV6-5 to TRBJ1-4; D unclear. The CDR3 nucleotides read TGTGCCAGCAGTATTACGGCAACTAATGAAAAACTGTTTTTT. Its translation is CASSITATNEKLFF.